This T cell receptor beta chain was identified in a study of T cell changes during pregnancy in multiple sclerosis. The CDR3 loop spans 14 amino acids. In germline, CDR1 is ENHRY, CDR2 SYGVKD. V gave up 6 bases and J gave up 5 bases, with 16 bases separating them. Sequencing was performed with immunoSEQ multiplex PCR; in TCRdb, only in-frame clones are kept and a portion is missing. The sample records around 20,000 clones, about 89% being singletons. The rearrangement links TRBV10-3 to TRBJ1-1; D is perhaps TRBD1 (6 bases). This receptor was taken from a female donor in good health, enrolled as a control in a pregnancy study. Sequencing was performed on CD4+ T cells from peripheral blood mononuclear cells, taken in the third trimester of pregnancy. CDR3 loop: CAIRIRTEGTEAFF. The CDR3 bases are TGTGCCATCAGGATCCGGACAGAAGGAACTGAAGCTTTCTTT.